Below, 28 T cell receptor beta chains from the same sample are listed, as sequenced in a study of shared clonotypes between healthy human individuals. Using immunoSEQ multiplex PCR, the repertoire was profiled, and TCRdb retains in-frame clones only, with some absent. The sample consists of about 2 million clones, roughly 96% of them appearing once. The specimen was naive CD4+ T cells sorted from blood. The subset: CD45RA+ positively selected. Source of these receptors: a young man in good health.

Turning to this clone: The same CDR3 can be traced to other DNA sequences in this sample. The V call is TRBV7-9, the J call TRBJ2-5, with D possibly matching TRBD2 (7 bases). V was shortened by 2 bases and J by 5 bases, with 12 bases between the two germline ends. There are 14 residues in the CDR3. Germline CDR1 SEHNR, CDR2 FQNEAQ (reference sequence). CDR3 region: CASSLTGGRETQYF. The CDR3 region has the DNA TGTGCCAGCAGCTTAACGGGGGGCCGGGAGACCCAGTACTTC.

The CDR3 nucleotides are TGTGCCAGCAGTGAGGGGGCGAGCCAGAACTACGAGCAGTACTTC. Its translation: CASSEGASQNYEQYF. This chain links TRBV2 with TRBJ2-7, with a weak D call TRBD1 (6 bases). There are 15 residues in the CDR3. Germline-derived CDR1 and CDR2 are SNHLY and FYNNEI. Trimming stripped 3 bases from V and 3 bases from J, with 15 bases between.

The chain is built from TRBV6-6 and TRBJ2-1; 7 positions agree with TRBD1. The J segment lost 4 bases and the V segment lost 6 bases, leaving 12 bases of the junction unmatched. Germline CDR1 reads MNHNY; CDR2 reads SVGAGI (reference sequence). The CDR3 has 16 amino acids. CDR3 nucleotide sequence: TGTGCCAGCAGGCCAAACCAAGACAGGGTGTACAATGAGCAGTTCTTC. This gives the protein CASRPNQDRVYNEQFF.

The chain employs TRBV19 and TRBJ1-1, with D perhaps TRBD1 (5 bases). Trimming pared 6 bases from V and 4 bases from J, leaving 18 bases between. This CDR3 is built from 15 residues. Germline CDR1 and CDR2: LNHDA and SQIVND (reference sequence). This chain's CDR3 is CASRPGPTTGTEAFF. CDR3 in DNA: TGTGCCAGTAGACCGGGACCGACGACCGGCACTGAAGCTTTCTTT.

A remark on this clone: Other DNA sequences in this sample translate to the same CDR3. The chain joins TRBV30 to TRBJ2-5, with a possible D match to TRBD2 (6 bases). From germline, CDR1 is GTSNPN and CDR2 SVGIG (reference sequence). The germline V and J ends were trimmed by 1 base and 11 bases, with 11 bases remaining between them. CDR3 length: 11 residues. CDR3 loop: CAWSGGVEQYF. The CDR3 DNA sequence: TGTGCCTGGAGTGGGGGGGTAGAGCAGTACTTC.

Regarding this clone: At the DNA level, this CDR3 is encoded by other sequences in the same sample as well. The CDR3 region is CASGNTGELFF. The CDR3 region has the DNA TGTGCCAGTGGGAACACCGGGGAGCTGTTTTTT. The rearrangement uses TRBV19 and TRBJ2-2, with D uncertain. The CDR3 has 11 amino acids. Germline lookup yields CDR1 LNHDA and CDR2 SQIVND (reference sequence). Trimming removed 8 bases at V and 1 base at J, with 2 bases between.

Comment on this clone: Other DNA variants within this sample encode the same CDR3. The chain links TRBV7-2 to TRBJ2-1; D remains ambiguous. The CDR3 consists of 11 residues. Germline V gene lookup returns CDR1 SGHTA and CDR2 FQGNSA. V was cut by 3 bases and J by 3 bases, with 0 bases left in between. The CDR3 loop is CASSFYNEQFF. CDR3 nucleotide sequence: TGTGCCAGCAGCTTCTACAATGAGCAGTTCTTC. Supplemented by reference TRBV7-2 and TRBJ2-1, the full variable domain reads GAGVSQSPSNKVTEKGKDVELRCDPISGHTALYWYRQSLGQGLEFLIYFQGNSAPDKSGLPSDRFSAERTGGSVSTLTIQRTQQEDSAVYLCASSFYNEQFFGPGTRLTVL.

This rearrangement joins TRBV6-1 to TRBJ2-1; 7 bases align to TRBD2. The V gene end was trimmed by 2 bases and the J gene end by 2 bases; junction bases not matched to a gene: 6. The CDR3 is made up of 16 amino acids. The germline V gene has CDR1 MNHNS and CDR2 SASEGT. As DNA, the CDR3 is TGTGCCAGCAGTGAATCGGGGGGAGTCGCCTACAATGAGCAGTTCTTC. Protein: CASSESGGVAYNEQFF.

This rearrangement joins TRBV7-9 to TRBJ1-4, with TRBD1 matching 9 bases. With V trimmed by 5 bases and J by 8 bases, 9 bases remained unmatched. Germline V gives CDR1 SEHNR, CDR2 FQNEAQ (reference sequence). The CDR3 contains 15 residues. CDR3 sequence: CASSPDRGYGEKLFF. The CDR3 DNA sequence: TGTGCCAGCAGCCCCGACAGGGGGTACGGCGAAAAACTGTTTTTT.

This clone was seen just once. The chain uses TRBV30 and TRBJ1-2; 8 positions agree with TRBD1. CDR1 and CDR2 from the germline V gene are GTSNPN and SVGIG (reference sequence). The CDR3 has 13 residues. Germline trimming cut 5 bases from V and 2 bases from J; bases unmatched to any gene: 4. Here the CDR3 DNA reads TGTGCCTGGGTGGACAGGGCGAACTATGGCTACACCTTC. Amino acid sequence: CAWVDRANYGYTF.

CDR3 residues: CASSLAGQVVSGNTIYF. CDR3 sequence (DNA): TGCGCCAGCAGCTTGGCCGGACAGGTTGTTTCTGGAAACACCATATATTTT. This chain connects TRBV5-1 to TRBJ1-3; the match to TRBD1 covers 7 bases. The CDR3 is made up of 17 amino acids. The ends lost 0 bases at V and 1 base at J; junction bases unmatched: 7. The V gene's germline CDR1 is SGHRS and CDR2 YFSETQ.

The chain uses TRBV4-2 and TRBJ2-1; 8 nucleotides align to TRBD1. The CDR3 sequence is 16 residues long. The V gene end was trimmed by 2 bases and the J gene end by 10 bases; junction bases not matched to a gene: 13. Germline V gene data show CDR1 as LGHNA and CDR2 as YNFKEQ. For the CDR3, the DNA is TGTGCCAGCAGCCAACCTCAGGGGGCGGGTGGAAGAGAGCAGTTCTTC. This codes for CASSQPQGAGGREQFF.

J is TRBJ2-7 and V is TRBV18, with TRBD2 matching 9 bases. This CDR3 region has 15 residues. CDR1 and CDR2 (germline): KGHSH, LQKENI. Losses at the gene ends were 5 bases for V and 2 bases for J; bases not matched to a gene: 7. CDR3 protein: CASSAAGGAPYEQYF. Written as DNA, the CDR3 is TGTGCCAGCTCAGCCGCGGGGGGGGCCCCCTACGAGCAGTACTTC.

The CDR3 region has the DNA TGTGCCAGCAGCCAAGATTTGCAGGGGGCGGGAGCCAAAAACATTCAGTACTTC. It specifies CASSQDLQGAGAKNIQYF. The genes are TRBV4-2 and TRBJ2-4; 8 bases are a match to TRBD1. V trimming: 0 bases; J trimming: 0 bases; junction bases outside the gene matches: 7. This CDR3 has 18 amino acids. Germline values: CDR1 LGHNA, CDR2 YNFKEQ.

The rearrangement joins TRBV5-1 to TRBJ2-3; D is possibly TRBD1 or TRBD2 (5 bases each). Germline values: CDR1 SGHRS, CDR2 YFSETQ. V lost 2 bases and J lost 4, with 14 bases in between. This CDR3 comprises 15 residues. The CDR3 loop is CASSFGARAADTQYF. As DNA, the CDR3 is TGCGCCAGCAGCTTCGGGGCCAGGGCAGCAGATACGCAGTATTTT.

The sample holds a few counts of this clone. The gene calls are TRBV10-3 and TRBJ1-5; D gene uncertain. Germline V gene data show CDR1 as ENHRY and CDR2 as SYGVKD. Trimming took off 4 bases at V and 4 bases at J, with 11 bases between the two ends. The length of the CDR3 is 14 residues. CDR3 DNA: TGTGCCATCAGTGCGACGGTTGCTAATCAGCCCCAGCATTTT. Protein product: CAISATVANQPQHF.

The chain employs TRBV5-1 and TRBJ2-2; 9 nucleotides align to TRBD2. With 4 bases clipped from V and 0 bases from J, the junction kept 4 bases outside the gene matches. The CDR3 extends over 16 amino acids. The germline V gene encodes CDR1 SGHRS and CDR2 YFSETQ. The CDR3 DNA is TGCGCCAGCAGCCTTCTAGCGGGGCCGAACACCGGGGAGCTGTTTTTT. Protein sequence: CASSLLAGPNTGELFF.

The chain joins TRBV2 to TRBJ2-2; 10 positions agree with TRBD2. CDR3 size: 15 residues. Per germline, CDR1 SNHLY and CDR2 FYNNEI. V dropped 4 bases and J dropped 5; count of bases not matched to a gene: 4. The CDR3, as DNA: TGTGCCAGCAGTGGAGCTAGCGGGAGTACCGGGGAGCTGTTTTTT. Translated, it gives CASSGASGSTGELFF. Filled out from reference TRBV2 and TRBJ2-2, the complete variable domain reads EPEVTQTPSHQVTQMGQEVILRCVPISNHLYFYWYRQILGQKVEFLVSFYNNEISEKSEIFDDQFSVERPDGSNFTLKIRSTKLEDSAMYFCASSGASGSTGELFFGEGSRLTVL.

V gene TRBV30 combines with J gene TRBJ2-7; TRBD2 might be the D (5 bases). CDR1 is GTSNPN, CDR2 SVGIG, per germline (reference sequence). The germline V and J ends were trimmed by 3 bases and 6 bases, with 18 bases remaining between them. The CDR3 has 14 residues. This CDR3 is CAWSYKGARGEQYF. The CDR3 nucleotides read TGTGCCTGGAGCTACAAGGGAGCCAGAGGCGAGCAGTACTTC.

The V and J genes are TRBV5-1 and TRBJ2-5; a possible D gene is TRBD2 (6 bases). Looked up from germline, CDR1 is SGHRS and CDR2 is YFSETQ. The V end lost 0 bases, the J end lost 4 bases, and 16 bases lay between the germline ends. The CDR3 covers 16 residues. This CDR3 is CASSLAGGSHVETQYF. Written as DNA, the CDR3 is TGCGCCAGCAGCTTGGCCGGGGGATCTCATGTAGAGACCCAGTACTTC.

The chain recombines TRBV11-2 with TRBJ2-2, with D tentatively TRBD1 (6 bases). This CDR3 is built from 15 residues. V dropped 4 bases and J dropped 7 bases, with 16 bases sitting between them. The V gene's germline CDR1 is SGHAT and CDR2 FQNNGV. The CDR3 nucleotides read TGTGCCAGCAGCTCAACACAGGGCGTAGGCGGGGAGCTGTTTTTT. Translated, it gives CASSSTQGVGGELFF.

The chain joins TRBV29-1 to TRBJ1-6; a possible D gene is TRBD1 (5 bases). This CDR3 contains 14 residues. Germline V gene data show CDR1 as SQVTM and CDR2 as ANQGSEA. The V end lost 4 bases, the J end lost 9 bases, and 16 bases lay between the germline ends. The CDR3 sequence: CSVASDSGGSPLHF. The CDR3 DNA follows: TGCAGCGTTGCTTCCGACAGTGGCGGTTCACCCCTCCACTTT.

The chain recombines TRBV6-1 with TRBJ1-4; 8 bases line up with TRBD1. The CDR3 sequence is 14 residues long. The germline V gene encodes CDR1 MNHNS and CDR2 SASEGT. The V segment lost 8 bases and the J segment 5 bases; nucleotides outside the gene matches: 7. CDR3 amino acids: CASAGTGENEKLFF. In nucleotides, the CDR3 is TGTGCCAGCGCAGGGACAGGTGAAAATGAAAAACTGTTTTTT.

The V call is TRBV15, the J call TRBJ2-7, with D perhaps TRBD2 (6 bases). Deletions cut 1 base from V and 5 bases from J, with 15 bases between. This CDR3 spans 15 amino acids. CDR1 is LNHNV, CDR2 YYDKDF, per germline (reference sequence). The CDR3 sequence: CATSRGGDLAHEQYF. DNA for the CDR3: TGTGCCACCAGCAGAGGGGGGGATCTTGCTCACGAGCAGTACTTC.

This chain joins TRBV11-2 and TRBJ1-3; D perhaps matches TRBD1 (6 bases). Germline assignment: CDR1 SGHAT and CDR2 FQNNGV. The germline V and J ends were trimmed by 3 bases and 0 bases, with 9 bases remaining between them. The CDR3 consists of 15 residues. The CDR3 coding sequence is TGTGCCAGCAGCTTGACAGGAGACTCTGGAAACACCATATATTTT. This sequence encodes CASSLTGDSGNTIYF.

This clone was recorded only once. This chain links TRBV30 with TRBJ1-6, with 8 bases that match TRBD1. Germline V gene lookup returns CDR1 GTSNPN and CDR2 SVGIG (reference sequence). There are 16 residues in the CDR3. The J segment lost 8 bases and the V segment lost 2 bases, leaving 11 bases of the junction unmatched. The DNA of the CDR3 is TGTGCCTGGAGTACAAAAACAGGGGGACAGGATTCACCCCTCCACTTT. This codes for CAWSTKTGGQDSPLHF.

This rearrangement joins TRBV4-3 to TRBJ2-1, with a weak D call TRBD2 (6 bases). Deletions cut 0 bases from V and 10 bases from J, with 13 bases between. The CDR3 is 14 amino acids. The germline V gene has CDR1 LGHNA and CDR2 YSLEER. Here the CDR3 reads CASSQDRVSGEQFF. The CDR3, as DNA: TGCGCCAGCAGCCAAGATCGAGTCAGCGGGGAGCAGTTCTTC.

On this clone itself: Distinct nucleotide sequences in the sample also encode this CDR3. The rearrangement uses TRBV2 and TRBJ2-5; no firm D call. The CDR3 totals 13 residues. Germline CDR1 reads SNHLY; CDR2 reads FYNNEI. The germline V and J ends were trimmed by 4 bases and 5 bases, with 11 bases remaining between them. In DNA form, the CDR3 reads TGTGCCAGCAGTGTTTTTCTTGGGGAGACCCAGTACTTC. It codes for CASSVFLGETQYF.